The clone carrying this T cell receptor (beta chain) appeared many times. Busulfan-fludarabine conditioning, marrow transplant, and cyclophosphamide on days +3 and +4 were administered. Assay: immunoSEQ multiplex PCR; the TCRdb copy retains only in-frame clones and omits some. Singletons are absent from the sample, which has more than 8,500 clones. These data originate in a study of T cells after posttransplantation cyclophosphamide. Germline V gene sequence: CDR1 SGHKS, CDR2 YYEKEE (reference sequence). V was shortened by 0 bases and J by 4 bases, with 14 bases between the two germline ends. The CDR3 has 15 residues.

V and J are TRBV5-5 and TRBJ2-7; a possible D gene is TRBD2 (7 bases). This clonotype originated in a male patient between 45 and 59 years old who received an allogeneic stem cell transplant from a related donor and was CMV-positive. Some T cells may be graft donor cells. The material was PBMCs, obtained roughly 350 days after allogeneic stem cell transplant with posttransplant cyclophosphamide. The CDR3 loop is CASSLGGGGPYEQYF. Written as DNA, the CDR3 is TGTGCCAGCAGCTTGGGAGGGGGAGGGCCTTACGAGCAGTACTTC.